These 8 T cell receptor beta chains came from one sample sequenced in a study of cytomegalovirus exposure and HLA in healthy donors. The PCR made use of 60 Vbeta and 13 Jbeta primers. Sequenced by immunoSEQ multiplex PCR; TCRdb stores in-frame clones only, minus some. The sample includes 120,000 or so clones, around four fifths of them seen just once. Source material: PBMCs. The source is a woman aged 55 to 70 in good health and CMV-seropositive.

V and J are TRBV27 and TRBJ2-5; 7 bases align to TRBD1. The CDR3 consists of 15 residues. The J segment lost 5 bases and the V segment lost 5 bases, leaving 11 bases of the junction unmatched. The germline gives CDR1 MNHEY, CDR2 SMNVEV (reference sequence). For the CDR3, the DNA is TGTGCCAGCAGTCCGACGACAGGGTTGCAGGAGACCCAGTACTTC. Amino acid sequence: CASSPTTGLQETQYF.

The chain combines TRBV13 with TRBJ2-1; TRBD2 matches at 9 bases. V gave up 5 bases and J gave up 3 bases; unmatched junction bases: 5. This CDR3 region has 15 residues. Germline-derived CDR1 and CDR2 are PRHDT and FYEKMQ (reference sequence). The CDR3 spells CASSASGNLYNEQFF. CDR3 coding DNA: TGTGCCAGCAGCGCTAGCGGGAACCTCTACAATGAGCAGTTCTTC.

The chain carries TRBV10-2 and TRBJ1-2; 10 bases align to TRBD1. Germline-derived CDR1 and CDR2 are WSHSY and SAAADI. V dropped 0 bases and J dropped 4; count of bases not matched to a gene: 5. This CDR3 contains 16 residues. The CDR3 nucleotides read TGCGCCAGCAGTGAGTCTGGCGGGACAGGGGTCTATGGCTACACCTTC. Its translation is CASSESGGTGVYGYTF.

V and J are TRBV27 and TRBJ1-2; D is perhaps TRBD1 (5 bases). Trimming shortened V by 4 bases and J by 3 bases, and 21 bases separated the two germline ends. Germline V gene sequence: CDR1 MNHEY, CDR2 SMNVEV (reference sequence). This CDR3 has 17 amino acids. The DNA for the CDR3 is TGTGCCAGCAGTTCCCGCGGTGGGGCACAAGGGGACTATGGCTACACCTTC. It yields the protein CASSSRGGAQGDYGYTF.

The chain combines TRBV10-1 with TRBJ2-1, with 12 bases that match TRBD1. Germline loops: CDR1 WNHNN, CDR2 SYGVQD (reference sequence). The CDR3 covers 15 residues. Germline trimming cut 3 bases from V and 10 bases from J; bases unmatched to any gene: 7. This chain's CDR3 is CASSDSGTGGQEQFF. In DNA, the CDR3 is TGCGCCAGCAGTGATTCCGGGACAGGGGGCCAGGAGCAGTTCTTC.

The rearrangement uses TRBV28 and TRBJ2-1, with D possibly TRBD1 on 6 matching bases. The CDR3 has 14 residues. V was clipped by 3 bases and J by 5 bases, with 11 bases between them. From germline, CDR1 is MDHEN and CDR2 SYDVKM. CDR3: CASSFGDRNNEQFF. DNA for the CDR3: TGTGCCAGCAGTTTTGGAGACAGGAACAATGAGCAGTTCTTC.

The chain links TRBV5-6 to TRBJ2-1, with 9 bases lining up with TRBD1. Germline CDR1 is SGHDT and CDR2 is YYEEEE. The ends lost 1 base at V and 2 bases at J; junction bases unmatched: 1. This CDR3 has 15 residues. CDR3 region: CASSLTGGAYNEQFF. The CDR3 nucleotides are TGTGCCAGCAGCTTGACAGGGGGCGCCTACAATGAGCAGTTCTTC. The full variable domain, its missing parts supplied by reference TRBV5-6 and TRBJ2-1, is DAGVTQSPTHLIKTRGQQVTLRCSPKSGHDTVSWYQQALGQGPQFIFQYYEEEERQRGNFPDRFSGHQFPNYSSELNVNALLLGDSALYLCASSLTGGAYNEQFFGPGTRLTVL.

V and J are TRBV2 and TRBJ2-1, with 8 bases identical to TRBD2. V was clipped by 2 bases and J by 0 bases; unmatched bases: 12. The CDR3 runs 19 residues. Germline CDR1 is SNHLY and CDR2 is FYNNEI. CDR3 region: CASSESWASGTSSYNEQFF. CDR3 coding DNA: TGTGCCAGCAGTGAATCGTGGGCCTCCGGGACTAGCTCCTACAATGAGCAGTTCTTC.